These T cell receptor beta chains were read from a single sample in a study of blood T cell repertoires in COVID-19. Clones were sequenced by immunoSEQ multiplex PCR, and TCRdb holds only the in-frame ones, with some missing. The table includes roughly 330,000 clones, 88% detected once. Input material: peripheral blood. The source is a woman aged 50 to 60 with active or convalescent COVID-19. Both conserved end residues are part of each CDR3. The order of the fields is J gene, clone size, V gene, D gene, CDR3 DNA, CDR3 protein. The D gene is left open where the match is weak. Size tells how often a clone was seen (once, few, many) or the class of an expanded clone, and some rows leave it out.

J gene: TRBJ2-7
clone size: NA
V gene: TRBV27
D gene: TRBD2
CDR3 DNA: TGTGCCAGCAGTTTATGGCCTAGCGGGTCCGAGCAGTACTTC
CDR3 protein: CASSLWPSGSEQYF

J gene: TRBJ2-3
clone size: NA
V gene: TRBV19
D gene: NA
CDR3 DNA: TGTGCCAGTAGCCAAAACACAGATACGCAGTATTTT
CDR3 protein: CASSQNTDTQYF

J gene: TRBJ2-2
clone size: NA
V gene: TRBV6-6
D gene: NA
CDR3 DNA: TGTGCCAGCTCTGGGGGACAAGGGGCCGGGGAGCTGTTTTTT
CDR3 protein: CASSGGQGAGELFF

J gene: TRBJ2-1
clone size: NA
V gene: TRBV6-4
D gene: NA
CDR3 DNA: TGTGCCAGCAGTGACTCCTGGCGGGACGCCTACAATGAGCAGTTCTTC
CDR3 protein: CASSDSWRDAYNEQFF

J gene: TRBJ2-7
clone size: NA
V gene: TRBV5-1
D gene: TRBD1
CDR3 DNA: TGCGCCAGCAGCGCGGGACAGGCCTACGAGCAGTACTTC
CDR3 protein: CASSAGQAYEQYF

J gene: TRBJ1-1
clone size: NA
V gene: TRBV5-4
D gene: NA
CDR3 DNA: TGTGCCAGCAGCTTGGACAGTGGGTTTGAAGCTTTCTTT
CDR3 protein: CASSLDSGFEAFF

J gene: TRBJ2-1
clone size: NA
V gene: TRBV19
D gene: NA
CDR3 DNA: TGTGCCAGTAGTAAACAACAGGGAGATTACATCGAGCAGTTCTTC
CDR3 protein: CASSKQQGDYIEQFF

J gene: TRBJ1-2
clone size: NA
V gene: TRBV2
D gene: TRBD1
CDR3 DNA: TGTGCCAGCAGTGAGCGGACAGGGAACTATGGCTACACCTTC
CDR3 protein: CASSERTGNYGYTF

J gene: TRBJ1-2
clone size: NA
V gene: TRBV30
D gene: NA
CDR3 DNA: TGTGCCTGGAGTCCGGGGAGTTGGGGGCTGGGCTACACCTTC
CDR3 protein: CAWSPGSWGLGYTF

J gene: TRBJ1-2
clone size: NA
V gene: TRBV5-1
D gene: NA
CDR3 DNA: TGCGCCAGCAGCTTGGACAGGGAAGGCTATGGCTACACCTTC
CDR3 protein: CASSLDREGYGYTF

J gene: TRBJ2-1
clone size: NA
V gene: TRBV19
D gene: NA
CDR3 DNA: TGTGCCAGTAGCCCCGTCGGGGATGAGCAGTTCTTC
CDR3 protein: CASSPVGDEQFF

J gene: TRBJ2-2
clone size: NA
V gene: TRBV10-3
D gene: TRBD1
CDR3 DNA: TGTGCCATCAGCTCCGGGACAGGAGACACCGGGGAGCTGTTTTTT
CDR3 protein: CAISSGTGDTGELFF

J gene: TRBJ1-1
clone size: NA
V gene: TRBV14
D gene: NA
CDR3 DNA: TGTGCCAGCAGCCTACAAGATCTCCCGAACACTGAAGCTTTCTTT
CDR3 protein: CASSLQDLPNTEAFF

J gene: TRBJ2-1
clone size: NA
V gene: TRBV7-2
D gene: TRBD2
CDR3 DNA: TGTGCCAGCAGCTCCACCGGGACTAGCGGGAGGGCGTTCTTC
CDR3 protein: CASSSTGTSGRAFF

J gene: TRBJ1-2
clone size: NA
V gene: TRBV30
D gene: NA
CDR3 DNA: TGTGCCTGGAACCCCGGACAAGCTAGGTTCTATGGCTACACCTTC
CDR3 protein: CAWNPGQARFYGYTF

J gene: TRBJ2-2
clone size: NA
V gene: TRBV6-6
D gene: TRBD2
CDR3 DNA: TGTGCCAGCAGTCGACTGACTAGCGCTAACACCGGGGAGCTGTTTTTT
CDR3 protein: CASSRLTSANTGELFF

J gene: TRBJ2-7
clone size: NA
V gene: TRBV5-1
D gene: TRBD1
CDR3 DNA: TGCGCCAGCAGCTCGATGACAGGGTCAATCCACGAGCAGTACTTC
CDR3 protein: CASSSMTGSIHEQYF

J gene: TRBJ2-5
clone size: NA
V gene: TRBV7-8
D gene: TRBD2
CDR3 DNA: TGTGCCAGCAGCCTTGGACTAGCGGAAGAGACCCAGTACTTC
CDR3 protein: CASSLGLAEETQYF

J gene: TRBJ2-5
clone size: NA
V gene: TRBV6-2/TRBV6-3
D gene: TRBD1
CDR3 DNA: TGTGCCAGCAGCAGCCGGGACAGTTTATACCAAGAGACCCAGTACTTC
CDR3 protein: CASSSRDSLYQETQYF

J gene: TRBJ2-6
clone size: NA
V gene: TRBV29-1
D gene: TRBD1
CDR3 DNA: TGCAGCGTTCAGGGGGCTGGGGCCAACGTCCTGACTTTC
CDR3 protein: CSVQGAGANVLTF

J gene: TRBJ1-5
clone size: NA
V gene: TRBV19
D gene: TRBD1
CDR3 DNA: TGTGCCAGTAGCAGGGGAGACAGACAGGGACGAAATCAGCCCCAGCATTTT
CDR3 protein: CASSRGDRQGRNQPQHF

J gene: TRBJ1-2
clone size: NA
V gene: TRBV5-4
D gene: TRBD1
CDR3 DNA: TGTGCCAGCAGCTTGTTTTTGGGGACAGAAGCTAACTATGGCTACACCTTC
CDR3 protein: CASSLFLGTEANYGYTF

J gene: TRBJ2-1
clone size: NA
V gene: TRBV6-5
D gene: TRBD2
CDR3 DNA: TGTGCCAGCAACAAGGGACTAGCCCTCTACAATGAGCAGTTCTTC
CDR3 protein: CASNKGLALYNEQFF

J gene: TRBJ1-2
clone size: NA
V gene: TRBV2
D gene: NA
CDR3 DNA: TGTGCCAGCAGGGCTGTGGGGAGTGATGGCTACACCTTC
CDR3 protein: CASRAVGSDGYTF

J gene: TRBJ2-2
clone size: NA
V gene: TRBV24-1
D gene: TRBD1
CDR3 DNA: TGTGCCACCAGTGACCGTGGACAGGGTAACACCGGGGAGCTGTTTTTT
CDR3 protein: CATSDRGQGNTGELFF

J gene: TRBJ1-4
clone size: NA
V gene: TRBV4-2
D gene: TRBD1
CDR3 DNA: TGTGCCAGCAGCCAGCGACAGGGGACATCTAATGAAAAACTGTTTTTT
CDR3 protein: CASSQRQGTSNEKLFF

J gene: TRBJ2-7
clone size: NA
V gene: TRBV6-6
D gene: TRBD1
CDR3 DNA: TGTGCCAGCAGTTACCAGGCAGGGGGAAACGACGAGCAGTACTTC
CDR3 protein: CASSYQAGGNDEQYF

J gene: TRBJ1-5
clone size: NA
V gene: TRBV10-3
D gene: TRBD1
CDR3 DNA: TGTGCCATCAGTGAGACAGGGGTAGGCAATCAGCCCCAGCATTTT
CDR3 protein: CAISETGVGNQPQHF

J gene: TRBJ1-2
clone size: NA
V gene: TRBV28
D gene: NA
CDR3 DNA: TGTGCCAGCAAGAGGGGGGGGCATGGCTACACCTTC
CDR3 protein: CASKRGGHGYTF

J gene: TRBJ1-5
clone size: NA
V gene: TRBV19
D gene: NA
CDR3 DNA: TGTGCCAGTAGCCGACACTCGCCAAGCAATCAGCCCCAGCATTTT
CDR3 protein: CASSRHSPSNQPQHF

J gene: TRBJ2-2
clone size: NA
V gene: TRBV3-1/TRBV3-2
D gene: NA
CDR3 DNA: TGTGCCAGCAGCCAAGTAAGAAGGGCGGGACCTTTGAACACCGGGGAGCTGTTTTTT
CDR3 protein: CASSQVRRAGPLNTGELFF

J gene: TRBJ2-2
clone size: NA
V gene: TRBV7-3
D gene: TRBD1
CDR3 DNA: TGTGCCAGCAGCGGACAGGGCAGGACCGGGGAGCTGTTTTTT
CDR3 protein: CASSGQGRTGELFF

J gene: TRBJ1-1
clone size: NA
V gene: TRBV2
D gene: NA
CDR3 DNA: TGTGCCAGCAGTGAATTGCAGGGAGGAAGTGAAGCTTTCTTT
CDR3 protein: CASSELQGGSEAFF

J gene: TRBJ2-7
clone size: NA
V gene: TRBV20-1
D gene: TRBD1
CDR3 DNA: TGCAGAACAGGGGGCTACGAGCAGTACTTC
CDR3 protein: CRTGGYEQYF

J gene: TRBJ2-1
clone size: NA
V gene: TRBV2
D gene: TRBD1
CDR3 DNA: TGTGCCAGCAGTCCGGACAGGGTTGGGGATGAGCAGTTCTTC
CDR3 protein: CASSPDRVGDEQFF

J gene: TRBJ1-2
clone size: NA
V gene: TRBV7-9
D gene: NA
CDR3 DNA: TGTGCCAGCAGCTTAGCGTCCACTGGTCATGGCTACACCTTC
CDR3 protein: CASSLASTGHGYTF

J gene: TRBJ2-7
clone size: NA
V gene: TRBV27
D gene: TRBD1
CDR3 DNA: TGTGCCAGCAGTTACCGGGACAGGTCCTACGAGCAGTACTTC
CDR3 protein: CASSYRDRSYEQYF

J gene: TRBJ2-7
clone size: once
V gene: TRBV10-3
D gene: NA
CDR3 DNA: TGTGCCATGTCTCTGGACAGCTCCTACGAGCAGTACTTC
CDR3 protein: CAMSLDSSYEQYF

J gene: TRBJ2-5
clone size: NA
V gene: TRBV3-1/TRBV3-2
D gene: TRBD2
CDR3 DNA: TGTGCCAGCAGCCCAGGACTAGTAGAGACCCAGTACTTC
CDR3 protein: CASSPGLVETQYF

J gene: TRBJ1-1
clone size: once
V gene: TRBV5-1
D gene: NA
CDR3 DNA: TGCGCCAGCAGCGTGGACAGAACTTCCACTGAAGCTTTCTTT
CDR3 protein: CASSVDRTSTEAFF

J gene: TRBJ1-1
clone size: NA
V gene: TRBV7-2
D gene: NA
CDR3 DNA: TGTGCCAGCAGCTTTTCAGCGGGCGGGGGGACTGAAGCTTTCTTT
CDR3 protein: CASSFSAGGGTEAFF

J gene: TRBJ2-1
clone size: NA
V gene: TRBV29-1
D gene: NA
CDR3 DNA: TGCAGCGTTGACGGGGGGCTAGCGCAAATGAGGCAGTTCTTC
CDR3 protein: CSVDGGLAQMRQFF

J gene: TRBJ2-2
clone size: NA
V gene: TRBV5-6
D gene: TRBD1
CDR3 DNA: TGTGCCAGCATTTACGGGACAGTCAACACCGGGGAGCTGTTTTTT
CDR3 protein: CASIYGTVNTGELFF

J gene: TRBJ2-7
clone size: NA
V gene: TRBV15
D gene: TRBD1
CDR3 DNA: TGTGCCACCAGCAGAGATCCTCTTGGGACAGGGACCTACGAGCAGTACTTC
CDR3 protein: CATSRDPLGTGTYEQYF

J gene: TRBJ2-4
clone size: NA
V gene: TRBV3-1/TRBV3-2
D gene: TRBD2
CDR3 DNA: TGTGCCAGCAGCCAAGAGGGCGGGAGGCCCGGGAACATTCAGTACTTC
CDR3 protein: CASSQEGGRPGNIQYF

J gene: TRBJ2-4
clone size: NA
V gene: TRBV3-1/TRBV3-2
D gene: TRBD1
CDR3 DNA: TGTGCCAGCAGCCAAGTCCCCGGGACAGGGGAGGGCATTCAGTACTTC
CDR3 protein: CASSQVPGTGEGIQYF

J gene: TRBJ1-1
clone size: NA
V gene: TRBV10-3
D gene: TRBD1
CDR3 DNA: TGTGCCATCAGCCCCGACAGGGGCGAAGCTTTCTTT
CDR3 protein: CAISPDRGEAFF

J gene: TRBJ2-1
clone size: NA
V gene: TRBV5-4
D gene: TRBD1
CDR3 DNA: TGTGCCAGCAGTTCACCGGGACAGGGGATTGTCTCCTACAATGAGCAGTTCTTC
CDR3 protein: CASSSPGQGIVSYNEQFF

J gene: TRBJ2-1
clone size: NA
V gene: TRBV4-2
D gene: NA
CDR3 DNA: TGTGCCAGCAGCCAAAGATCTGGGAGCTCCTACAATGAGCAGTTCTTC
CDR3 protein: CASSQRSGSSYNEQFF

J gene: TRBJ1-6
clone size: NA
V gene: TRBV9
D gene: TRBD1
CDR3 DNA: TGTGCCAGCAGCGTACTCGGGACAGGGAATTCACCCCTCCACTTT
CDR3 protein: CASSVLGTGNSPLHF

J gene: TRBJ2-1
clone size: once
V gene: TRBV2
D gene: NA
CDR3 DNA: TGTGCCAGCAGTGGGGGGCAGGGGTCCTACAATGAGCAGTTCTTC
CDR3 protein: CASSGGQGSYNEQFF

J gene: TRBJ1-5
clone size: NA
V gene: TRBV6-1
D gene: NA
CDR3 DNA: TGTGCCAGCAGTGAACGGGATAGCAATCAGCCCCAGCATTTT
CDR3 protein: CASSERDSNQPQHF

J gene: TRBJ1-3
clone size: NA
V gene: TRBV5-1
D gene: TRBD1
CDR3 DNA: TGCGCCAGCAGCTTGGGGGACAGCCGCTCTGGAAACACCATATATTTT
CDR3 protein: CASSLGDSRSGNTIYF

J gene: TRBJ2-5
clone size: NA
V gene: TRBV28
D gene: NA
CDR3 DNA: TGTGCCAGCAGTAAGATACAGCTAATGCAAGAGACCCAGTACTTC
CDR3 protein: CASSKIQLMQETQYF

J gene: TRBJ1-5
clone size: NA
V gene: TRBV6-5
D gene: TRBD1
CDR3 DNA: TGTGCCAGCAAGACAGGGGGGGGCAATCAGCCCCAGCATTTT
CDR3 protein: CASKTGGGNQPQHF

J gene: TRBJ2-2
clone size: NA
V gene: TRBV5-1
D gene: NA
CDR3 DNA: TGCGCCAGCAGCTTGGAACATAACACCGGGGAGCTGTTTTTT
CDR3 protein: CASSLEHNTGELFF

J gene: TRBJ1-2
clone size: NA
V gene: TRBV5-4
D gene: NA
CDR3 DNA: TGTGCCAGCAGTCGAGGTACACCGACTAACTATGGCTACACCTTC
CDR3 protein: CASSRGTPTNYGYTF

J gene: TRBJ2-1
clone size: NA
V gene: TRBV12-3/TRBV12-4
D gene: NA
CDR3 DNA: TGTGCCAGCGGGGCGCGCCGGGAGCAGTTCTTC
CDR3 protein: CASGARREQFF

J gene: TRBJ1-1
clone size: NA
V gene: TRBV27
D gene: TRBD1
CDR3 DNA: TGTGCCAGCAGTTACAGGGGCTCCCCAATGAACACTGAAGCTTTCTTT
CDR3 protein: CASSYRGSPMNTEAFF